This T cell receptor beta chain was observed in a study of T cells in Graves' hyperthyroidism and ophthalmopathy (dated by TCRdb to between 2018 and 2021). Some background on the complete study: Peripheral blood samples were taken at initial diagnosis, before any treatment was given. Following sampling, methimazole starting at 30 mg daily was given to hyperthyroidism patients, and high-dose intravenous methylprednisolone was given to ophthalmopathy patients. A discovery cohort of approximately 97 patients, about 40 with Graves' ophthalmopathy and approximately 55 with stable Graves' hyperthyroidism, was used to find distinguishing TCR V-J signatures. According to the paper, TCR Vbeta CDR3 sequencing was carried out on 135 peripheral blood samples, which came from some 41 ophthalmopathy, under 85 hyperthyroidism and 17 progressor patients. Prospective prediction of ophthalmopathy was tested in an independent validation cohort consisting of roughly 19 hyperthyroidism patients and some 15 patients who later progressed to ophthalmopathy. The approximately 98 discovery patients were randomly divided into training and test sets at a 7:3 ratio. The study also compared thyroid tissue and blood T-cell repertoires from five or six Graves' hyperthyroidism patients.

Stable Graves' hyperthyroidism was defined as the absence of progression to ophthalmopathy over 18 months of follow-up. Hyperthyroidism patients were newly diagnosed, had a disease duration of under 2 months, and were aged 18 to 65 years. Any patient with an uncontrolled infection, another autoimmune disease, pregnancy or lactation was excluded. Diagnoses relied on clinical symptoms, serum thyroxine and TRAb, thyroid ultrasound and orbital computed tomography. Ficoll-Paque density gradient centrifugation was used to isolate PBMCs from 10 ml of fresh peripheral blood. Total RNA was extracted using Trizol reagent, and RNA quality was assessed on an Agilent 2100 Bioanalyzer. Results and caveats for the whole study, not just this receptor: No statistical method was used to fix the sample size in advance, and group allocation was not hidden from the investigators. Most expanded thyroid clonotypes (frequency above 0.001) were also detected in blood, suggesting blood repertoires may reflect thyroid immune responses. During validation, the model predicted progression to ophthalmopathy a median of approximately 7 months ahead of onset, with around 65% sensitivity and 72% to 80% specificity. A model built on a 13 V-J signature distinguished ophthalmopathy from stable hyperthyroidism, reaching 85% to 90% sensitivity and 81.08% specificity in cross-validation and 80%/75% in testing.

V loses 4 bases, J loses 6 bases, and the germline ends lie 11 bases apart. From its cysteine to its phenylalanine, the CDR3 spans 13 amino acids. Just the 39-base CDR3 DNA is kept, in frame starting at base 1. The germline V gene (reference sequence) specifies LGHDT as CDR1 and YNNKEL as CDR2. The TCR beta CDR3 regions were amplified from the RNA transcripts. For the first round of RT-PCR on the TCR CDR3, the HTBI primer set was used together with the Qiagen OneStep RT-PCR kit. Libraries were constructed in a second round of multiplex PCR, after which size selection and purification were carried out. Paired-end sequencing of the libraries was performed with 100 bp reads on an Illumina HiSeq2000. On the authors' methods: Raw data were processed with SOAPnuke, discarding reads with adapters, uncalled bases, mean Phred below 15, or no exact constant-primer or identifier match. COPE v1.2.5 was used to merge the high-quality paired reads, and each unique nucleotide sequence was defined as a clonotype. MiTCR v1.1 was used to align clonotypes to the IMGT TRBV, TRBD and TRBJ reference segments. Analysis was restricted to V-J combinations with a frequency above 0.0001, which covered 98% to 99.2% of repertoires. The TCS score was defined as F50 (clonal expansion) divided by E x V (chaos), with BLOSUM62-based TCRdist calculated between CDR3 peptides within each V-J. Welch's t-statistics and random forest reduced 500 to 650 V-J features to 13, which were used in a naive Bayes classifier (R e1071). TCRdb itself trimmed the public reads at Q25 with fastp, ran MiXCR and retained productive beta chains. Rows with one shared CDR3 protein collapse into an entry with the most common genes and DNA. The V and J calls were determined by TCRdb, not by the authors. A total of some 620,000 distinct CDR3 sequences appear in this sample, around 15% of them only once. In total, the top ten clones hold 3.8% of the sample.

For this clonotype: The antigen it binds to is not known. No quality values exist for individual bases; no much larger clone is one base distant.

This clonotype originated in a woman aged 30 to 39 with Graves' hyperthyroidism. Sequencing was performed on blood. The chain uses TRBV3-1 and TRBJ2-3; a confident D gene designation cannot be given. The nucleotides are TGTGCCAGCAGCCTAGCCCTTGTGGATACGCAGTATTTT. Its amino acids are CASSLALVDTQYF.